The rows below give T cell receptor beta chains drawn from one sample of a study of OX40 agonist ivuxolimab in advanced cancers. The assay was immunoSEQ multiplex PCR, and TCRdb's table has in-frame clones only and misses some. The data show about 14,000 clones, with around four fifths seen just once and 35% to 45% held by the top ten. The material was CD4+ or CD8+ T cells sorted from blood, obtained in a trial of the OX40 agonist ivuxolimab. These receptors were obtained from an adult with an advanced solid tumor such as melanoma, head and neck, liver or kidney cancer. Both conserved end residues are part of each CDR3. D genes are given only for firm matches. Expanded clones are given a class, and other clones once, few, many or no size at all.

>NA|TRBV6-5|NA|TRBJ2-3
TGTGCCAGCACCCCGTTTGAGGCAAGCACAGATACGCAGTATTTT
CASTPFEASTDTQYF
>NA|TRBV10-3|NA|TRBJ2-7
TGTGCCATCAGGCCAGGGGAGGGCTACGAGCAGTACTTC
CAIRPGEGYEQYF
>NA|TRBV2|NA|TRBJ2-7
TGTGCCAGCAGTGAATCGATCAGCTCGGACGAGCAGTACTTC
CASSESISSDEQYF
>NA|TRBV19|NA|TRBJ1-2
TGTGCCAGTACGAACACCTATAACTATGGCTACACCTTC
CASTNTYNYGYTF
>NA|TRBV29-1|NA|TRBJ2-2
TGCAGCGTTGTAGTGGGACAAACGAACACCGGGGAGCTGTTTTTT
CSVVVGQTNTGELFF
>TRBD1|TRBV4-1|NA|TRBJ1-2
TGCGCCAGCAGCCTACGAGAAGGGGACAGGGACGGCTACACCTTC
CASSLREGDRDGYTF
>NA|TRBV5-6|few|TRBJ1-4
TGTGCCAGCAGCCCGGGCCCAGGCGGGGAAAAACTGTTTTTT
CASSPGPGGEKLFF
>NA|TRBV27|NA|TRBJ2-3
TGTGCCAGCAGTTTCAGAGATACGCAGTATTTT
CASSFRDTQYF
>TRBD1|TRBV28|NA|TRBJ1-2
TGTGCCAGCAGTTCGAGGACAGGGCGGGACTATGGCTACACCTTC
CASSSRTGRDYGYTF
>NA|TRBV7-2|once|TRBJ2-7
TGTGCCAGCAGCTTAGATAGGCCAGTTACTTCCTACGAGCAGTACTTC
CASSLDRPVTSYEQYF
>NA|TRBV10-3|once|TRBJ1-1
TGTGCCATCAGTGAGCCCTGGGGCGGGGGCGGCACTGAAGCTTTCTTT
CAISEPWGGGGTEAFF
>NA|TRBV25-1|few|TRBJ2-1
TGTGCCAGCAGTTCTCGGGGGGCACCCTACAATGAGCAGTTCTTC
CASSSRGAPYNEQFF
>TRBD2|TRBV30|NA|TRBJ2-1
TGTGCCTGGAGTGTTATAGCGGGGGACCGTAACGATGAGCAGTTCTTC
CAWSVIAGDRNDEQFF
>NA|TRBV5-6|NA|TRBJ1-2
TGTGCCAGCAGCTCGTCGTGGAGGGAGCTATATGGCTACACCTTC
CASSSSWRELYGYTF
>NA|TRBV7-9|NA|TRBJ1-5
TGTGCCAGCAGCTTAGGTGGTCAGCCCCAGCATTTT
CASSLGGQPQHF
>TRBD2|TRBV28|NA|TRBJ2-3
TGTGCCAGCAATGGTCCGGGGGGGATAGATACGCAGTATTTT
CASNGPGGIDTQYF
>NA|TRBV10-1|NA|TRBJ2-3
TGCGCCAGCAGTCCGGGGGTTAGCACAGATACGCAGTATTTT
CASSPGVSTDTQYF